This T cell receptor (beta chain) derives from a study of response to subunit inactivated influenza vaccine. Overall study findings and caveats: The study's authors posited that every seasonal influenza vaccination enlists few new T cells.

CDR3 length: 15 residues. Germline loops: CDR1 LNHNV, CDR2 YYDKDF (reference sequence). V was clipped by 5 bases and J by 3 bases; unmatched bases: 9. A few counts support this clonotype. Its specificity is not known. TCRdb independently ran MiXCR on the RT-PCR reads; one entry per CDR3 protein. The profile shows about 650,000 distinct CDR3 sequences, around 15% of them singletons. The TCR originated in a man aged 45-65 years who received an inactivated influenza vaccine. The chain is built from TRBV15 and TRBJ1-2; 7 bases map to TRBD1. The input for sequencing was PBMCs from blood, taken 14 to 15 days before vaccination. The CDR3 is CATSSHRGPYYGYTF. CDR3 nucleotide sequence: TGTGCCACCAGCTCCCACAGGGGTCCTTACTATGGCTACACCTTC.